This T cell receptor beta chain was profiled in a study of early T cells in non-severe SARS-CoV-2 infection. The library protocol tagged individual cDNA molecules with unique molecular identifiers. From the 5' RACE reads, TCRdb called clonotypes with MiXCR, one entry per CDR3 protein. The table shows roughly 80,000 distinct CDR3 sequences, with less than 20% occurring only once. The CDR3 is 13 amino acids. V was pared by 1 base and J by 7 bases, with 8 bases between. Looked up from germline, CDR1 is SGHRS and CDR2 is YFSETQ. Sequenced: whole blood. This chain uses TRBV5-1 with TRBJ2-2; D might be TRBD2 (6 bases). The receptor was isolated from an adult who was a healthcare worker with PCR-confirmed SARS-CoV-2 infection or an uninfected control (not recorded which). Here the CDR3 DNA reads TGCGCCAGCAGCTTGATGGGAGGCGGGGAGCTGTTTTTT. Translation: CASSLMGGGELFF.